The 31 T cell receptor beta chains listed next were all sequenced from one sample in a study of blood T cell repertoires in COVID-19. Assay: immunoSEQ multiplex PCR; the TCRdb copy retains only in-frame clones and omits some. The sample carries 200,000 or so clones, about 88% recorded once. The sequenced sample consisted of peripheral blood. Source of these receptors: a man aged 45-65 years with COVID-19, enrolled during active disease.

The chain is built from TRBV4-3 and TRBJ2-7; 7 bases are a match to TRBD1. CDR1 and CDR2 (germline): LGHNA, YSLEER. The ends lost 1 base at V and 2 bases at J; junction bases unmatched: 11. There are 17 residues in the CDR3. Here the CDR3 reads CASSQGVLGDSTYEQYF. In DNA form, the CDR3 reads TGCGCCAGCAGCCAAGGGGTATTAGGGGACAGTACCTACGAGCAGTACTTC.

V is TRBV7-9 and J is TRBJ2-7; 16 nucleotides match TRBD2. The V and J ends lost 5 bases and 5 bases, in that order; junction bases with no gene match: 9. CDR1 and CDR2 (germline): SEHNR, FQNEAQ (reference sequence). The CDR3 runs to 17 residues. CDR3 in DNA: TGTGCCAGCAGCATCTCCGGGACTAGCGGGAGGGCCGACGAGCAGTACTTC. Residues: CASSISGTSGRADEQYF.

As for this clone: Other nucleotide sequences from this sample produce the same CDR3. The rearrangement joins TRBV30 to TRBJ1-5; TRBD1 might be the D (5 bases). Trimming pared 0 bases from V and 5 bases from J, leaving 11 bases between. The CDR3 has 14 residues. CDR1 is GTSNPN and CDR2 is SVGIG in the germline V gene (reference sequence). CDR3 amino acids: CAWSVGGGDQPQHF. In DNA form, the CDR3 reads TGTGCCTGGAGTGTTGGTGGGGGGGATCAGCCCCAGCATTTT.

The CDR3 DNA follows: TGTGCCAGCAGCGTAGGTACCCAGGGCACCTACGAGCAGTACTTC. This codes for CASSVGTQGTYEQYF. The J gene is TRBJ2-7, the V gene TRBV9; tentative D call: TRBD1 (5 bases). V lost 0 bases and J 2 bases, leaving 12 bases between the germline ends. Germline V gene lookup returns CDR1 SGDLS and CDR2 YYNGEE. The CDR3 has 15 amino acids.

The chain uses TRBV29-1 and TRBJ2-7, with D perhaps matching TRBD2 (6 bases). V dropped 7 bases and J dropped 4 bases, with 11 bases sitting between them. Germline CDR1 reads SQVTM; CDR2 reads ANQGSEA. The CDR3 is 11 amino acids. As DNA, the CDR3 is TGCAGCGCCGTGCGGGGTTACGAGCAGTACTTC. Its protein is CSAVRGYEQYF.

This clone was picked up a small number of times. This sequence joins TRBV7-2 and TRBJ1-1, with 9 nucleotides matching TRBD1. Germline-derived CDR1 and CDR2 are SGHTA and FQGNSA. CDR3 length equals 16 residues. Unmatched junction bases numbered 8, after V lost 6 bases and J lost 0 bases. CDR3 in DNA: TGTGCCAGCAGAAAAGGGGGGGACAGGGTGAACACTGAAGCTTTCTTT. It encodes CASRKGGDRVNTEAFF.

V and J are TRBV27 and TRBJ1-5, with a possible D match to TRBD1 (5 bases). CDR3 length: 17 amino acids. Germline values: CDR1 MNHEY, CDR2 SMNVEV (reference sequence). Trimming took off 3 bases at V and 5 bases at J, with 20 bases between the two ends. Here the CDR3 reads CASSFVFRGSSYQPQHF. In DNA form, the CDR3 reads TGTGCCAGCAGTTTCGTGTTTCGGGGGTCCTCTTATCAGCCCCAGCATTTT.

The rearrangement links TRBV18 to TRBJ2-2; 8 bases map to TRBD1. The CDR3 runs to 17 residues. The trim removed 3 bases at V and 3 bases at J, leaving 9 bases unmatched. CDR1 is KGHSH and CDR2 is LQKENI in the germline V gene. CDR3 sequence (DNA): TGTGCCAGCTCACCGGACAGGGCCGCCTTGGACACCGGGGAGCTGTTTTTT. Amino acids: CASSPDRAALDTGELFF.

The J gene is TRBJ1-3, the V gene TRBV30; unclear D gene. This CDR3 contains 13 residues. With 2 bases removed from V and 2 bases from J, the gap between germline ends came to 7 bases. CDR1 is GTSNPN, CDR2 SVGIG, per germline (reference sequence). The CDR3 reads CAWSRGTGNTIYF. Written as DNA, the CDR3 is TGTGCCTGGAGTCGAGGCACTGGAAACACCATATATTTT.

V usage is TRBV7-9 and J usage is TRBJ2-1; 8 bases are shared with TRBD1. CDR1 and CDR2 (germline): SEHNR, FQNEAQ (reference sequence). The trim removed 5 bases at V and 5 bases at J, leaving 8 bases unmatched. The CDR3 is 15 amino acids. CDR3 DNA sequence: TGTGCCAGCAGCCCCCGGACAGGGTTCCACAATGAGCAGTTCTTC. Residues: CASSPRTGFHNEQFF.

The chain links TRBV27 to TRBJ2-3; TRBD1 agrees at 10 bases. V was clipped by 0 bases and J by 2 bases; unmatched bases: 5. Looked up from germline, CDR1 is MNHEY and CDR2 is SMNVEV (reference sequence). This CDR3 has 17 residues. As DNA, the CDR3 is TGTGCCAGCAGTTTATCTGGGACAGGGGACGCCACAGATACGCAGTATTTT. Encoded protein: CASSLSGTGDATDTQYF.

The V call is TRBV25-1, the J call TRBJ2-5, with 9 bases fitting TRBD1. Germline-derived CDR1 and CDR2 are MGHDK and SYGVNS. V shed 6 bases and J 0 bases; nucleotides not matched to a gene: 5. The CDR3 consists of 15 residues. In DNA, the CDR3 is TGTGCCAGCAGAGGGGACAGGGCTTACCAAGAGACCCAGTACTTC. It codes for CASRGDRAYQETQYF.

This clone was seen a handful of times. The V call is TRBV5-1, the J call TRBJ2-3; tentative D call: TRBD2 (5 bases). Trimming removed 0 bases from V and 6 bases from J, with 17 bases in between. The germline gives CDR1 SGHRS, CDR2 YFSETQ. This CDR3 is 16 amino acids long. The CDR3 region is CASSLEGEGRIDTQYF. The CDR3 DNA reads as TGCGCCAGCAGCTTGGAGGGAGAAGGTAGAATCGATACGCAGTATTTT. Drawing the rest from reference TRBV5-1 and TRBJ2-3, the complete variable domain is KAGVTQTPRYLIKTRGQQVTLSCSPISGHRSVSWYQQTPGQGLQFLFEYFSETQRNKGNFPGRFSGRQFSNSRSEMNVSTLELGDSALYLCASSLEGEGRIDTQYFGPGTRLTVL.

This clone was recorded a few times. The chain links TRBV19 to TRBJ1-2; TRBD1 matches at 8 bases. This CDR3 is 13 amino acids long. Unmatched junction bases numbered 5, after V lost 4 bases and J lost 7 bases. The V gene's germline CDR1 is LNHDA and CDR2 SQIVND (reference sequence). CDR3 nucleotides: TGTGCCAGTAGTAAGGACAGGGTGGTTGGCTACACCTTC. Translation: CASSKDRVVGYTF.

This chain links TRBV29-1 with TRBJ2-7, with D uncertain. The CDR3 is 14 residues long. V lost 4 bases and J lost 1, with 14 bases in between. The germline V gene encodes CDR1 SQVTM and CDR2 ANQGSEA. CDR3: CSVAPGLNSYEQYF. CDR3 nucleotides: TGCAGCGTTGCTCCCGGGTTGAATTCCTACGAGCAGTACTTC.

This rearrangement joins TRBV6-5 to TRBJ1-2; 7 bases line up with TRBD1. Germline assignment: CDR1 MNHEY and CDR2 SVGAGI. V shed 6 bases, J shed 5 bases, and the junction held 6 bases outside the gene matches. This CDR3 contains 13 residues. Here the CDR3 DNA reads TGTGCCAGCAGGATGGGACAGCTGTATGGCTACACCTTC. It yields the protein CASRMGQLYGYTF.

The gene calls are TRBV6-5 and TRBJ1-4; possibly TRBD1 for D (6 bases). Trimming shortened V by 6 bases and J by 10 bases, and 15 bases separated the two germline ends. The CDR3 length is 13 residues. The germline gives CDR1 MNHEY, CDR2 SVGAGI. The CDR3 reads CASRQQGSGKLFF. The DNA of the CDR3 is TGTGCCAGCAGGCAACAGGGTTCGGGAAAACTGTTTTTT.

V usage is TRBV12-3 or TRBV12-4 and J usage is TRBJ2-7, with D possibly being TRBD1 (5 bases). CDR3 length equals 13 residues. Between the trimmed V and J ends, which lost 5 bases and 4 bases, there was a span of 12 bases. Written as DNA, the CDR3 is TGTGCCAGCAGTCCTCGGCAGGGTTACGAGCAGTACTTC. This codes for CASSPRQGYEQYF.

V usage is TRBV5-4 and J usage is TRBJ2-1, with D uncertain. The germline gives CDR1 SGHNT, CDR2 YYREEE (reference sequence). This CDR3 is 15 amino acids long. Trimming shortened V by 4 bases and J by 3 bases, and 14 bases separated the two germline ends. CDR3 in DNA: TGTGCCAGCAGCCCTCAGAAAAACCACTACAATGAGCAGTTCTTC. This translates into CASSPQKNHYNEQFF.

The rearrangement joins TRBV13 to TRBJ2-7, with 13 bases identical to TRBD2. Germline V CDR1 and CDR2: PRHDT, FYEKMQ (reference sequence). After removal of 0 bases from V and 7 bases from J, the junction contained 6 bases not matched to a gene. The CDR3 is 16 residues long. The CDR3: CASSLGGLAGDLEQYF. The CDR3 coding sequence is TGTGCCAGCAGCTTAGGTGGACTAGCGGGAGACCTTGAGCAGTACTTC. Full variable domain (outside the CDR3, taken from reference TRBV13 and TRBJ2-7): AAGVIQSPRHLIKEKRETATLKCYPIPRHDTVYWYQQGPGQDPQFLISFYEKMQSDKGSIPDRFSAQQFSDYHSELNMSSLELGDSALYFCASSLGGLAGDLEQYFGPGTRLTVT.

The V gene is TRBV5-1, the J gene TRBJ1-6; 10 bases agree with TRBD1. Trimming took 0 bases from V and 9 from J; bases not matched to a gene: 3. The CDR3 runs 15 residues. Germline CDR1 and CDR2: SGHRS and YFSETQ. The CDR3 reads CASSLEGQGFSPLHF. Here the CDR3 DNA reads TGCGCCAGCAGCTTGGAGGGACAGGGGTTTTCACCCCTCCACTTT.

The gene calls are TRBV20-1 and TRBJ1-5; D call uncertain. CDR3 length: 12 amino acids. The V end lost 3 bases, the J end lost 4 bases, and 7 bases lay between the germline ends. Germline values: CDR1 DFQATT, CDR2 SNEGSKA (reference sequence). This CDR3 reads CSASYGNQPQHF. For the CDR3, the DNA is TGCAGTGCTAGTTACGGGAATCAGCCCCAGCATTTT.

This chain links TRBV27 with TRBJ2-1; TRBD1 matches at 7 bases. There are 14 residues in the CDR3. Germline V gene lookup returns CDR1 MNHEY and CDR2 SMNVEV (reference sequence). The ends lost 7 bases at V and 2 bases at J; junction bases unmatched: 5. The CDR3 here is CASNPTGPYNEQFF. Here the CDR3 DNA reads TGTGCCAGCAATCCGACAGGGCCCTACAATGAGCAGTTCTTC.

The chain uses TRBV5-1 and TRBJ2-7; D remains ambiguous. There are 12 residues in the CDR3. Germline V lookup: CDR1 SGHRS, CDR2 YFSETQ. Trimming cost V 4 bases and J 0 bases, with 5 bases left between them. CDR3 bases: TGCGCCAGCAGCGATAGCTCCTACGAGCAGTACTTC. Its translation is CASSDSSYEQYF.

This chain joins TRBV5-1 and TRBJ1-1; the D is unclear. CDR1 is SGHRS, CDR2 YFSETQ, per germline. Trimming pared 7 bases from V and 2 bases from J, leaving 15 bases between. This CDR3 region has 14 residues. CDR3 sequence: CASSRQNENTEAFF. CDR3 nucleotides: TGCGCCAGCTCGCGGCAGAACGAAAACACTGAAGCTTTCTTT.

The chain has TRBV20-1 and TRBJ2-3; no definite D call. CDR1 and CDR2 (germline): DFQATT, SNEGSKA (reference sequence). This CDR3 comprises 10 residues. V shed 3 bases and J shed 4 bases, with 2 bases lying between them. The chain's CDR3 is CSASADTQYF. In nucleotides, the CDR3 is TGCAGTGCTAGCGCAGATACGCAGTATTTT.

This clone was seen only once. The chain is built from TRBV15 and TRBJ2-3; possibly TRBD2 for D (6 bases). Trimming took 1 base from V and 3 from J, leaving 17 bases between them. This CDR3 contains 17 residues. Germline values: CDR1 LNHNV, CDR2 YYDKDF (reference sequence). Written as DNA, the CDR3 is TGTGCCACCAGCAGAGGCCAGGGAGGCTTTTGGACAGATACGCAGTATTTT. Translated, it gives CATSRGQGGFWTDTQYF. The full variable domain, rest sourced from reference TRBV15 and TRBJ2-3, is DAMVIQNPRYQVTQFGKPVTLSCSQTLNHNVMYWYQQKSSQAPKLLFHYYDKDFNNEADTPDNFQSRRPNTSFCFLDIRSPGLGDTAMYLCATSRGQGGFWTDTQYFGPGTRLTVL.

The chain carries TRBV28 and TRBJ1-2; a possible D gene is TRBD1 (5 bases). Deletions cut 6 bases from V and 5 bases from J, with 19 bases between. This CDR3 is 15 amino acids long. Germline values: CDR1 MDHEN, CDR2 SYDVKM. This CDR3 is CASSTIDGAGYGYTF. In DNA, the CDR3 is TGTGCCAGCAGCACGATCGACGGGGCGGGGTATGGCTACACCTTC.

The table lists this clone with a count of one. The genes are TRBV6-5 and TRBJ2-7; TRBD1 agrees at 10 bases. CDR1 and CDR2 (germline): MNHEY, SVGAGI. J was trimmed by 0 bases and V by 0 bases; bases with no gene match: 2. The length of the CDR3 is 16 residues. CDR3 coding DNA: TGTGCCAGCAGTTACTCCGGGACAGGGGTCTCCTACGAGCAGTACTTC. Protein: CASSYSGTGVSYEQYF.

The chain couples TRBV19 to TRBJ2-3, with unresolved D. This CDR3 has 14 amino acids. Germline V gene lookup returns CDR1 LNHDA and CDR2 SQIVND (reference sequence). V lost 10 bases to trimming and J lost 0 bases, with 14 bases between them. CDR3 residues: CATQFSGSTDTQYF. The CDR3 bases are TGTGCCACCCAATTTTCAGGTAGCACAGATACGCAGTATTTT.

V is TRBV7-9 and J is TRBJ2-5; 9 nucleotides match TRBD1. Germline CDR1 is SEHNR and CDR2 is FQNEAQ (reference sequence). This CDR3 has 15 amino acids. Trimming removed 2 bases from V and 4 bases from J; junction bases left unmatched: 5. The CDR3 loop reads CASSLTGGAGETQYF. In DNA, the CDR3 is TGTGCCAGCAGCTTAACAGGGGGCGCGGGAGAGACCCAGTACTTC.